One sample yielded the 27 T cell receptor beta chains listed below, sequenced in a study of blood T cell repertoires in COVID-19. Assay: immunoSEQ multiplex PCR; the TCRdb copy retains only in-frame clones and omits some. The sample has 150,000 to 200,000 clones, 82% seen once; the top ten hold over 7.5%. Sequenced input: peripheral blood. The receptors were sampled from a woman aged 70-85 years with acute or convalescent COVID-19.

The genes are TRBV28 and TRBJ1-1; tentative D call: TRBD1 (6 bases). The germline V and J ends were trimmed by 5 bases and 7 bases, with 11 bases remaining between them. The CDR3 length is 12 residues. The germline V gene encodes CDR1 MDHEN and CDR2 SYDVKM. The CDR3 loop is CASSLTGREAFF. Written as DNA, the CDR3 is TGTGCCAGCAGTCTGACAGGTCGTGAAGCTTTCTTT.

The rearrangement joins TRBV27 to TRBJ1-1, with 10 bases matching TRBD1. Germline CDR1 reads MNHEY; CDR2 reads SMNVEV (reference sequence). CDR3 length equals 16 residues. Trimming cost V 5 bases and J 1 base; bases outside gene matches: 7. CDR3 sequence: CASSPARTGGNTEAFF. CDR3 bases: TGTGCCAGCAGTCCCGCCCGGACAGGGGGGAACACTGAAGCTTTCTTT.

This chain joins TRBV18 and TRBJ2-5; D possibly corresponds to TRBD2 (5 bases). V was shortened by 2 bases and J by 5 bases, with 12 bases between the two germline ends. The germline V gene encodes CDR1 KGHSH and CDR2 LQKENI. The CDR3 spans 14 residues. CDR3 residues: CASSPTGDAETQYF. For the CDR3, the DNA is TGTGCCAGCTCACCAACCGGGGATGCGGAGACCCAGTACTTC.

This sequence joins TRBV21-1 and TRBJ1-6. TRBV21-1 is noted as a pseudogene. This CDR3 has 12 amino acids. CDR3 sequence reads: CASSTLNSPLHF. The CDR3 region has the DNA TGTGCCAGCAGCACTTTAAATTCACCCCTCCACTTT.

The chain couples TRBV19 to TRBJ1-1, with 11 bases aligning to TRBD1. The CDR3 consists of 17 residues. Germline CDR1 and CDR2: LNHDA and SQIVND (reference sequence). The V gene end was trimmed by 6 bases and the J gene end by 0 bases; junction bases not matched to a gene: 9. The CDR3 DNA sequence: TGTGCCAGTAGGTTTACAGGGACAGGGGGGATGAACACTGAAGCTTTCTTT. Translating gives CASRFTGTGGMNTEAFF.

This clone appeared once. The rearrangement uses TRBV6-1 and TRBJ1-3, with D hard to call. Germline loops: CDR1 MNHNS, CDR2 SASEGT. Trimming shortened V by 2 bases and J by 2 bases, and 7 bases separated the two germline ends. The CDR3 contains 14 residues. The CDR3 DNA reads TGTGCCAGCAGTGAAATGGGAGCTGGAAACACCATATATTTT. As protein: CASSEMGAGNTIYF.

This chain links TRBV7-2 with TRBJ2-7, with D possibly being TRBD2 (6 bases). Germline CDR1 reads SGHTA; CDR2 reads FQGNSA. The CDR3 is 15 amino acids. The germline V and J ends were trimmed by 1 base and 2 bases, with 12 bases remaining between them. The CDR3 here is CASSLEAGSPYEQYF. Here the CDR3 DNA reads TGTGCCAGCAGCTTAGAAGCGGGCTCCCCCTACGAGCAGTACTTC.

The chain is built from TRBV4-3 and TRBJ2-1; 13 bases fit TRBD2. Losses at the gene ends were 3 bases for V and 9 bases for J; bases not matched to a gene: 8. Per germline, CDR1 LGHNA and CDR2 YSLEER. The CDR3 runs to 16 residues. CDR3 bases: TGCGCCAGCAGCCAGGCACTAGCGGGAGGGGCTTCTGAGCAGTTCTTC. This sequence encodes CASSQALAGGASEQFF.

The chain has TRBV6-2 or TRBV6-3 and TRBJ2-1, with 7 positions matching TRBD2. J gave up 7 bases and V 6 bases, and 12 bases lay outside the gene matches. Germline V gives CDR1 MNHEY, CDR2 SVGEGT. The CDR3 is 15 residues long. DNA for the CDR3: TGTGCCAGCAGCCCCCCCCCGGGAGGAGGTAATGAGCAGTTCTTC. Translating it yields CASSPPPGGGNEQFF.

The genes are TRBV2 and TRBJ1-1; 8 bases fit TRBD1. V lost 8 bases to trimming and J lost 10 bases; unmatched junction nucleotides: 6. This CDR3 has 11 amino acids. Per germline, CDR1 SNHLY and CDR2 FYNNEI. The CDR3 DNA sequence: TGTGCCAGCGGTCAACAGGGGGGAGCTTTCTTT. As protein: CASGQQGGAFF.

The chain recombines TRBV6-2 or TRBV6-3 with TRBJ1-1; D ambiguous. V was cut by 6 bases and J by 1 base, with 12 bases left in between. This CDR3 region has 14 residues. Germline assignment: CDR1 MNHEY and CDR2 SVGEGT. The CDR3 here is CASSRREGNTEAFF. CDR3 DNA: TGTGCCAGCAGCCGGCGGGAGGGGAACACTGAAGCTTTCTTT.

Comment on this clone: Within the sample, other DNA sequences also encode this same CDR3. The CDR3 coding sequence is TGTGCCAGCACCCGGGGGGGAAACTATGGCTACACCTTC. This encodes CASTRGGNYGYTF. The chain links TRBV5-5 to TRBJ1-2; maybe TRBD1 (5 bases). CDR3 length: 13 residues. Germline CDR1 is SGHKS and CDR2 is YYEKEE (reference sequence). The V and J ends lost 6 bases and 2 bases respectively, with 11 bases between them.

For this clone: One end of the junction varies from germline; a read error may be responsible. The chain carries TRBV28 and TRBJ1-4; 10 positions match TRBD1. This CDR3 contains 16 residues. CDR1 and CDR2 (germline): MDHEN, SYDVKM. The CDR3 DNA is TGTGCCAGCAGTCCCCGACAGGGGGCGACTATTGAAAAACTGTTTTTT. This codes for CASSPRQGATIEKLFF.

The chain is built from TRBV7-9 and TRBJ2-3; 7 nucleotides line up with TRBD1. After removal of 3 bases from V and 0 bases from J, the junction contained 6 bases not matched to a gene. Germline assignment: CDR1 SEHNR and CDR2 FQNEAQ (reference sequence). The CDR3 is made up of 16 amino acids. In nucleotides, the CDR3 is TGTGCCAGCAGCTTCTGGGACAGCGCGAGCACAGATACGCAGTATTTT. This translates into CASSFWDSASTDTQYF. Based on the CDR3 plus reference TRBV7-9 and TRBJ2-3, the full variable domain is DTGVSQNPRHKITKRGQNVTFRCDPISEHNRLYWYRQTLGQGPEFLTYFQNEAQLEKSRLLSDRFSAERPKGSFSTLEIQRTEQGDSAMYLCASSFWDSASTDTQYFGPGTRLTVL.

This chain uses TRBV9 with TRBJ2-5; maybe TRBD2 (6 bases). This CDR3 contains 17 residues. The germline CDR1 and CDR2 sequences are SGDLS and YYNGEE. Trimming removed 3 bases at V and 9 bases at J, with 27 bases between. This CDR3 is CASSGGVTVDLPEAQYF. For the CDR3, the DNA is TGTGCCAGCAGCGGGGGGGTAACAGTGGACCTTCCTGAGGCCCAGTACTTC.

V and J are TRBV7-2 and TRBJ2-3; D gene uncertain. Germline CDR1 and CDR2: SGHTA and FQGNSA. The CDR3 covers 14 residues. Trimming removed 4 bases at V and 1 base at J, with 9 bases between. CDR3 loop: CASSSVDRTDTQYF. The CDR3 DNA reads TGTGCCAGCAGCTCGGTAGATCGCACAGATACGCAGTATTTT.

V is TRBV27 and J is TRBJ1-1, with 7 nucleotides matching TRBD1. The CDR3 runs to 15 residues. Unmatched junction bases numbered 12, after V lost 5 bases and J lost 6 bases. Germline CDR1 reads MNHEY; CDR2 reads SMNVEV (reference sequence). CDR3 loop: CASSSRQGELAEAFF. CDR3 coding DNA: TGTGCCAGCAGTAGCAGACAGGGAGAACTCGCTGAAGCTTTCTTT.

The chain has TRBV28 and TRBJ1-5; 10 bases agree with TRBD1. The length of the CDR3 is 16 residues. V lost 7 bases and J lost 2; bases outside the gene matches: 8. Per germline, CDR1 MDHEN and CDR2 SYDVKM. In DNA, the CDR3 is TGTGCCAGCACAGGATGGGGGACAGGGGGCAATCAGCCCCAGCATTTT. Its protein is CASTGWGTGGNQPQHF.

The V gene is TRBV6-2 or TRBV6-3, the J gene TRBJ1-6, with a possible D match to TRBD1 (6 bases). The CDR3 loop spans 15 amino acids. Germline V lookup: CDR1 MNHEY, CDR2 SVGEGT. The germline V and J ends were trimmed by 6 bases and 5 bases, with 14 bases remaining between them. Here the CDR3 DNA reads TGTGCCAGCAGCCCACCGGGGGGCCATAATTCACCCCTCCACTTT. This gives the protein CASSPPGGHNSPLHF.

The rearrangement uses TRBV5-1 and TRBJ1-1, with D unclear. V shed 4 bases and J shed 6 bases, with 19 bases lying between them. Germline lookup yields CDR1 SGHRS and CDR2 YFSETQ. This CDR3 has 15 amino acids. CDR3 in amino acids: CASSQILGVGPEAFF. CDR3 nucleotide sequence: TGCGCCAGCAGCCAGATTTTGGGAGTCGGCCCTGAAGCTTTCTTT.

The CDR3 reads CASSIGPGQPHQPQHF. As DNA, the CDR3 is TGTGCCAGTAGTATAGGGCCGGGACAGCCGCATCAGCCCCAGCATTTT. V and J are TRBV19 and TRBJ1-5; the match to TRBD1 covers 7 bases. CDR1 and CDR2 (germline): LNHDA, SQIVND (reference sequence). The CDR3 extends over 16 amino acids. V dropped 1 base and J dropped 5; count of bases not matched to a gene: 8.

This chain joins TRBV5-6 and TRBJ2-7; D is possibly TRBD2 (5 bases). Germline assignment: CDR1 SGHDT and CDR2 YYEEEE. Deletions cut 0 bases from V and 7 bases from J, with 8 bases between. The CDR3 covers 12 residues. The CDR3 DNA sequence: TGTGCCAGCAGCTTGGGAGGGATAGAGCAGTACTTC. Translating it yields CASSLGGIEQYF. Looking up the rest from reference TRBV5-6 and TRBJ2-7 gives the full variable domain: DAGVTQSPTHLIKTRGQQVTLRCSPKSGHDTVSWYQQALGQGPQFIFQYYEEEERQRGNFPDRFSGHQFPNYSSELNVNALLLGDSALYLCASSLGGIEQYFGPGTRLTVT.

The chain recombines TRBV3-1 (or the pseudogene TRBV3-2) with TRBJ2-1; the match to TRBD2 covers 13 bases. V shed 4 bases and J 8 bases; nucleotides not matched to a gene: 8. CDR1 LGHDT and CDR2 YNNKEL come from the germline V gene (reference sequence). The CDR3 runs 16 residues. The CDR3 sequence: CASSPPGLAGDDEQFF. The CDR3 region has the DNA TGTGCCAGCAGCCCCCCCGGACTAGCGGGAGATGATGAGCAGTTCTTC.

This CDR3 reads CASSRDRNSYEQYF. The DNA of the CDR3 is TGTGCCAGCAGCCGGGACAGAAACTCCTACGAGCAGTACTTC. The chain is built from TRBV5-4 and TRBJ2-7; 7 bases align to TRBD1. J lost 0 bases, V lost 4 bases, and 4 bases had no gene match. Germline V gives CDR1 SGHNT, CDR2 YYREEE (reference sequence). There are 14 residues in the CDR3.

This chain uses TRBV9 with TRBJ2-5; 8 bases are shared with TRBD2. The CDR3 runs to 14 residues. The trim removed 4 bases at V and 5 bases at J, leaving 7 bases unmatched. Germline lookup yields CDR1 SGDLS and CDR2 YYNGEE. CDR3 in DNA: TGTGCCAGCAGCTCCTATAGCGGGACGGAGACCCAGTACTTC. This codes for CASSSYSGTETQYF.

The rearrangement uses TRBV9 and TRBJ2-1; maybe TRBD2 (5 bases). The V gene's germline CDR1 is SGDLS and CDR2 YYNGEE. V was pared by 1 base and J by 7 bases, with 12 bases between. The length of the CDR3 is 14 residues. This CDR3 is CASSVRDLVNEQFF. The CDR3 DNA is TGTGCCAGCAGCGTACGGGATTTGGTGAATGAGCAGTTCTTC. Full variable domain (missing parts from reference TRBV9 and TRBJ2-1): DSGVTQTPKHLITATGQRVTLRCSPRSGDLSVYWYQQSLDQGLQFLIQYYNGEERAKGNILERFSAQQFPDLHSELNLSSLELGDSALYFCASSVRDLVNEQFFGPGTRLTVL.

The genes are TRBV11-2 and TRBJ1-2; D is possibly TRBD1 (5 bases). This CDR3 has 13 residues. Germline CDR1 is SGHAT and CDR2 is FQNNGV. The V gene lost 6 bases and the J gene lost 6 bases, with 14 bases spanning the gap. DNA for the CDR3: TGTGCCAGCAGTACCTTCTCAGGGAATGGCTACACCTTC. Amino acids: CASSTFSGNGYTF.